This T cell receptor beta chain was profiled in a study of shared clonotypes between healthy human individuals. Study as a whole: Per donor, three plates held CD4 naive cells, three held CD4 memory, two held CD8 naive and one held CD8 memory. Study outcomes and limitations: Clonotypes not shared had lower generation probabilities than those common to all four donors. Sampling included only blood; tissue repertoires likely differ.

In the authors' methods: ImmunoSEQ only sent back junction sequences with no quality scores, so filtering was done differently. Measured with immunoSEQ multiplex PCR; TCRdb has only the in-frame clones, and not every one. The DNA was the basis for D and trimming; V, J and clone size are from that table. The sample yields 2 million to 2.5 million clones, roughly 96% seen once. The germline V gene has CDR1 SGHDT and CDR2 YYEEEE. The V end lost 0 bases, the J end lost 8 bases, and 9 bases lay between the germline ends. The length of the CDR3 is 14 residues. As for this clone: The antigen remains unidentified.

This clonotype was obtained from a man aged 18 to 30 in good health. The chain is built from TRBV5-6 and TRBJ1-6; TRBD1 might be the D (5 bases). Sample: naive CD4+ T cells sorted from blood. Indicated subset: CD45RA+ positively selected. CDR3 in DNA: TGTGCCAGCAGCTTGGAGGGGTTACATTCACCCCTCCACTTT. Amino acids: CASSLEGLHSPLHF.